One and the same sample provided the 3 T cell receptor beta chains below, sequenced in a study of T cell responses to AZD1222 COVID-19 vaccine. Using immunoSEQ multiplex PCR, the repertoire was profiled, and TCRdb retains in-frame clones only, with some absent. The sample holds 30,000 to 35,000 clones, roughly 90% seen once. Sequences were derived from peripheral blood, sampled 28 days after the second AZD1222 dose. The origin of the receptors is an adult who received the AZD1222 COVID-19 vaccine.

The rearrangement uses TRBV11-2 and TRBJ2-6; D remains unclear. V was clipped by 3 bases and J by 4 bases, with 1 base between them. CDR1 and CDR2 from the germline V gene are SGHAT and FQNNGV. The CDR3 extends over 12 amino acids. This chain's CDR3 is CASSLGANVLTF. CDR3 DNA sequence: TGTGCCAGCAGCTTGGGGGCCAACGTCCTGACTTTC.

The CDR3 DNA reads TGTGCCAGCAGCAAAGGAGGGAAGGAACAGGGTCCCACCGGGGAGCTGTTTTTT. It is translated as CASSKGGKEQGPTGELFF. The J gene is TRBJ2-2, the V gene TRBV21-1; TRBD1 is taken as the D call from the table, unchecked against the DNA. TRBV21-1 is recorded as a pseudogene. This CDR3 has 18 amino acids.

The chain is built from TRBV11-1 and TRBJ2-7; no clear D. From germline, CDR1 is SGHAT and CDR2 FQDESV (reference sequence). V was trimmed by 0 bases and J by 1 base, leaving 10 bases between them. This CDR3 region has 15 residues. CDR3 in DNA: TGTGCCAGCAGCTTAGCGCTTGTCAGTTCCTACGAGCAGTACTTC. Translation gives CASSLALVSSYEQYF. The whole variable domain, remainder taken from reference TRBV11-1 and TRBJ2-7, is EAEVAQSPRYKITEKSQAVAFWCDPISGHATLYWYRQILGQGPELLVQFQDESVVDDSQLPKDRFSAERLKGVDSTLKIQPAELGDSAMYLCASSLALVSSYEQYFGPGTRLTVT.